A selection of T cell receptor beta chains follows, all from one sample in a study of early T cells in non-severe SARS-CoV-2 infection. TCRdb re-called the 5' RACE reads with MiXCR, one entry per CDR3 protein. Altogether roughly 57,000 distinct CDR3 sequences are present, 12% being singletons, with the ten largest covering about 2.5%. This sample comprised whole blood, obtained at baseline. The receptors derive from an adult who was a healthcare worker with PCR-confirmed SARS-CoV-2 infection or an uninfected control (not recorded which). CDR3s include the opening cysteine and the closing phenylalanine or tryptophan. D genes are given only for firm matches. Not all rows give a size; the values are once, few, many and, for expanded clones, a class.

d_gene,j_gene,len,abundance,v_gene,CDR3nt,CDR3aa
.,TRBJ2-7,15,few,TRBV12-3/TRBV12-4,TGTGCCAGCAGTTCCAGAGGGGCCGTTAAATACGAGCAGTACTTC,CASSSRGAVKYEQYF
TRBD1,TRBJ2-2,18,.,TRBV18,TGTGCCAGCTCACCACGCCCCGGGACAGGGACGAACACCGGGGAGCTGTTTTTT,CASSPRPGTGTNTGELFF
.,TRBJ1-5,13,many,TRBV20-1,TGCAGTGCTCCCTGGCAGGGCAATCAGCCCCAGCATTTT,CSAPWQGNQPQHF
TRBD2,TRBJ2-1,20,many,TRBV7-6,TGTGCCAGCAGCTCCCCCGCCGGGACTAGCGGGAGGGCCTCCTACAATGAGCAGTTCTTC,CASSSPAGTSGRASYNEQFF
.,TRBJ2-7,13,few,TRBV28,TGTGCCAGCACCCAAGGAGGGACCTACGAGCAGTACTTC,CASTQGGTYEQYF
.,TRBJ2-2,16,.,TRBV10-1,TGCGCCAGCAGTGACCTGCCGGAGGGACTCGCCGGGGAGCTGTTTTTT,CASSDLPEGLAGELFF
TRBD2,TRBJ2-3,18,few,TRBV7-3,TGTGCCAGCAGCTTAAGAGGTGGCGGGAGGGCCGGCGCAGATACGCAGTATTTT,CASSLRGGGRAGADTQYF
.,TRBJ2-3,15,.,TRBV5-5,TGTGCCAGCAGCTTGTTTGTCACCAGCACAGATACGCAGTATTTT,CASSLFVTSTDTQYF
.,TRBJ1-1,14,few,TRBV29-1,TGCAGCGTCTGGCGTTGGGGAGAAGACACTGAAGCTTTCTTT,CSVWRWGEDTEAFF
.,TRBJ2-3,13,.,TRBV6-1,TGTGCCAGCAGTGTAAGGGTGGCAGATACGCAGTATTTT,CASSVRVADTQYF
.,TRBJ2-5,16,many,TRBV7-2,TGTGCCAGCAGCCTCCGCTATTCGGCAAGGGTAGAGACCCAGTACTTC,CASSLRYSARVETQYF
.,TRBJ2-7,15,.,TRBV11-2,TGTGCCAGCAGCTTATACAGCGGGACATCCTACGAGCAGTACTTC,CASSLYSGTSYEQYF
TRBD2,TRBJ2-5,17,.,TRBV5-1,TGCGCCAGCAGCTTCCCATTGGAGCGGGAGTGGGAAGAGACCCAGTACTTC,CASSFPLEREWEETQYF
.,TRBJ1-5,13,.,TRBV19,TGTGCCAGTAGTATTAGGCCGAATCAGCCCCAGCATTTT,CASSIRPNQPQHF
TRBD1,TRBJ1-1,12,.,TRBV7-9,TGTGCCAGCAGCACAGGGGGTACTGAAGCTTTCTTT,CASSTGGTEAFF
.,TRBJ1-4,12,few,TRBV12-3/TRBV12-4,TGTGCCAGCAGTTTACAGGATGAAAAACTGTTTTTT,CASSLQDEKLFF
TRBD1,TRBJ2-7,13,.,TRBV6-2/TRBV6-3,TGTGCCAGCACCAACGGACAGGTGGGAGAGCAGTACTTC,CASTNGQVGEQYF
.,TRBJ2-7,14,.,TRBV28,TGTGCCAGCAGCCCTAGGGGCTTACGCCTCGAGCAGTACTTC,CASSPRGLRLEQYF
TRBD1,TRBJ2-7,15,few,TRBV11-2,TGTGCCAGCACCCTAGGACAGGGAGGAAAGAACGAGCAGTACTTC,CASTLGQGGKNEQYF
.,TRBJ2-1,14,.,TRBV7-2,TGTGCCAGCAGCCCTCGCGGGGATTACAATGAGCAGTTCTTC,CASSPRGDYNEQFF
TRBD1,TRBJ2-1,16,few,TRBV7-2,TGTGCCAGCAGCTTACGGGGACAGGGGGCCTACAATGAGCAGTTCTTC,CASSLRGQGAYNEQFF
TRBD1,TRBJ1-1,17,few,TRBV5-1,TGCGCCAGCAACATAGGACAGGGGGCAGTTATGAACACTGAAGCTTTCTTT,CASNIGQGAVMNTEAFF
.,TRBJ2-5,16,.,TRBV5-4,TGTGCCAGCAGCTTGGCCGGCCCGGCGAGGGGGGAGACCCAGTACTTC,CASSLAGPARGETQYF
TRBD1,TRBJ1-1,14,.,TRBV7-9,TGTGCCAGCAGCTTAAGGGGGACAGGGGGCGAAGCTTTCTTT,CASSLRGTGGEAFF
.,TRBJ1-1,17,.,TRBV3-1,TGTGCCAGCAGTCCGGTGGGGGGCCCATCCTTGGACACTGAAGCTTTCTTT,CASSPVGGPSLDTEAFF
TRBD2,TRBJ2-1,14,few,TRBV28,TGTGCCAGCGGTACTAGCGGGAGAAGGAATGAGCAGTTCTTC,CASGTSGRRNEQFF
.,TRBJ2-4,16,.,TRBV6-2/TRBV6-3,TGTGCCAGCACCGAGCAGGGGGGTCGGACCAAAAACATTCAGTACTTC,CASTEQGGRTKNIQYF
TRBD2,TRBJ2-1,13,few,TRBV10-3,TGTGCCATCAAAGGGACTAGCGGGAGCGAGCAGTTCTTC,CAIKGTSGSEQFF
TRBD1,TRBJ2-3,14,medium-sized,TRBV6-2/TRBV6-3,TGTGCCAGCAGTACAACAGGGGACACAGATACGCAGTATTTT,CASSTTGDTDTQYF
.,TRBJ2-7,15,.,TRBV9,TGTGCCAGCAGCGTAGGTGAAAGAACTAACTACGAGCAGTACTTC,CASSVGERTNYEQYF
TRBD2,TRBJ2-2,18,few,TRBV19,TGTGCCAGTAGTATAATCCTGGGACTAGCGGGAGCAATCGGGGAGCTGTTTTTT,CASSIILGLAGAIGELFF
.,TRBJ1-2,14,.,TRBV11-2,TGTGCCAGCAGCTCGTACGCGGGCACCTATGGCTACACCTTC,CASSSYAGTYGYTF
.,TRBJ1-1,13,few,TRBV6-2/TRBV6-3,TGTGCCAGCACAGAAATGAGGGCGGCTGAAGCTTTCTTT,CASTEMRAAEAFF
.,TRBJ2-1,11,few,TRBV7-2,TGTGCCAGCAGCTTACCAGGGATGAAGTTCTTC,CASSLPGMKFF
.,TRBJ2-7,11,few,TRBV6-1,TGTGCCAGCAGAGAATGGACGGAGGAGTACTTC,CASREWTEEYF
TRBD1,TRBJ2-7,12,few,TRBV5-1,TGCGCCAGCAGCTGGACAGGGGACGAGCAGTACTTC,CASSWTGDEQYF